These 20 T cell receptor beta chains originate from one sample sequenced in a study of beta chain features in type 1 diabetes. Isolated RNA was reverse transcribed in full, so expressed TCRB transcripts were sequenced. Measured with immunoSEQ multiplex PCR; TCRdb has only the in-frame clones, and not every one. The data contain roughly 300,000 clones, around 7.6% of them singletons. The sequencing sample was made of central memory CD4+ T cells from blood. Receptor source: a woman aged 18-29 years in good health.

This clone was detected only a few times. At the DNA level, this CDR3 is encoded by other sequences in the same sample as well. In DNA form, the CDR3 reads TGTGCCAGCAGTACCACAGGGGGAACCGGGGAGCTGTTTTTT. Translated, it gives CASSTTGGTGELFF. The gene calls are TRBV6-6 and TRBJ2-2, with 8 bases aligning to TRBD1. CDR1 and CDR2 (germline): MNHNY, SVGAGI (reference sequence). V lost 5 bases and J lost 5; bases outside the gene matches: 4. The CDR3 spans 14 residues.

This clone was counted at least ten times. The rearrangement uses TRBV7-9 and TRBJ2-5, with D possibly matching TRBD1 (6 bases). The CDR3 contains 14 residues. Germline V gives CDR1 SEHNR, CDR2 FQNEAQ (reference sequence). V lost 5 bases and J lost 3, with 13 bases in between. The CDR3 DNA reads TGTGCCAGCAGCCCGACAGGATTCAAAGAGACCCAGTACTTC. This encodes CASSPTGFKETQYF.

In this sample, this clone turned up a few times. The chain uses TRBV4-2 and TRBJ2-5; 9 bases fit TRBD2. The V gene end was trimmed by 4 bases and the J gene end by 4 bases; junction bases not matched to a gene: 13. CDR1 is LGHNA, CDR2 YNFKEQ, per germline. The CDR3 spans 17 residues. The CDR3 is CASSPGVAGVERETQYF. The CDR3 bases are TGTGCCAGCAGCCCCGGAGTAGCGGGAGTGGAAAGAGAGACCCAGTACTTC.

CDR3: CASRKTGIKAYEQYF. The CDR3 DNA is TGTGCCAGCAGAAAAACAGGGATCAAGGCCTACGAGCAGTACTTC. The chain couples TRBV27 to TRBJ2-7; D might be TRBD1 (6 bases). The germline V gene has CDR1 MNHEY and CDR2 SMNVEV (reference sequence). Trimming removed 6 bases from V and 2 bases from J, with 17 bases in between. The CDR3 is 15 amino acids.

V usage is TRBV29-1 and J usage is TRBJ1-1; maybe TRBD1 (5 bases). The CDR3 has 16 residues. The germline CDR1 and CDR2 sequences are SQVTM and ANQGSEA. Trimming shortened V by 6 bases and J by 3 bases, and 23 bases separated the two germline ends. CDR3 coding DNA: TGCAGCGTCCTGAGCCAGGGTCCCTTTACCCACACTGAAGCTTTCTTT. Encoded protein: CSVLSQGPFTHTEAFF.

This clone was seen only a few times. The chain couples TRBV19 to TRBJ1-2; D is unclear. The germline V and J ends were trimmed by 3 bases and 2 bases, with 16 bases remaining between them. Germline values: CDR1 LNHDA, CDR2 SQIVND (reference sequence). The CDR3 has 16 residues. CDR3 coding DNA: TGTGCCAGTAGTATCACTCCCGGTACACGAAACTATGGCTACACCTTC. Its protein product is CASSITPGTRNYGYTF.

V and J are TRBV7-9 and TRBJ1-4; 7 bases align to TRBD1. After removal of 4 bases from V and 8 bases from J, the junction contained 7 bases not matched to a gene. Germline-derived CDR1 and CDR2 are SEHNR and FQNEAQ (reference sequence). This CDR3 is 14 amino acids long. CDR3 bases: TGTGCCAGCAGCTCAAGACAGGGACCCGAAAAACTGTTTTTT. This translates into CASSSRQGPEKLFF.

There are a few counts of this clone. J is TRBJ1-5 and V is TRBV2, with D unclear. This CDR3 has 14 residues. V was pared by 3 bases and J by 8 bases, with 14 bases between. CDR1 and CDR2 (germline): SNHLY, FYNNEI. The CDR3 sequence: CASSDHRGREPQHF. CDR3 in DNA: TGTGCCAGCAGTGATCATCGGGGTAGGGAGCCCCAGCATTTT. Complete variable domain (other parts from reference TRBV2 and TRBJ1-5): EPEVTQTPSHQVTQMGQEVILRCVPISNHLYFYWYRQILGQKVEFLVSFYNNEISEKSEIFDDQFSVERPDGSNFTLKIRSTKLEDSAMYFCASSDHRGREPQHFGDGTRLSIL.

This chain uses TRBV23-1 with TRBJ2-2; 8 bases are shared with TRBD1. TRBV23-1 is assigned to the ORF class and has an uncertain function. CDR3 length: 17 amino acids. V was pared by 7 bases and J by 4 bases, with 14 bases of the junction left unmatched. CDR3 in amino acids: CASTQMLDRDITGELFF. The CDR3 DNA reads TGCGCCAGCACCCAAATGTTGGACAGGGATATCACCGGGGAGCTGTTTTTT.

Notes on this clone: A much larger clone differs by one base, so this may be a read error. The chain links TRBV27 to TRBJ2-2; D is possibly TRBD1 (7 bases). This CDR3 has 13 amino acids. V gave up 4 bases and J gave up 7 bases, with 10 bases separating them. In germline, CDR1 is MNHEY, CDR2 SMNVEV (reference sequence). The CDR3 DNA sequence: TGTGCCAGCAGTTCCCAGGGGGGCGGGGAGCTGTTTTTT. This translates into CASSSQGGGELFF.

This clone has only a few counts. V usage is TRBV7-9 and J usage is TRBJ2-1; D assignment may be TRBD1 or TRBD2 (5 bases each). With 3 bases removed from V and 8 bases from J, the gap between germline ends came to 11 bases. Germline-derived CDR1 and CDR2 are SEHNR and FQNEAQ (reference sequence). The CDR3 totals 13 residues. The CDR3 here is CASSFPWGYEQFF. The CDR3 DNA reads as TGTGCCAGCAGCTTTCCCTGGGGGTATGAGCAGTTCTTC.

This clone was seen many times. J is TRBJ2-2 and V is TRBV15; tentative D call: TRBD1 (6 bases). Germline CDR1 and CDR2: LNHNV and YYDKDF (reference sequence). Trimming left V 1 base short and J 6 bases short, with 12 bases between. The CDR3 is made up of 15 amino acids. The CDR3 region is CATSRGAQGPGELFF. Written as DNA, the CDR3 is TGTGCCACCAGCAGAGGTGCTCAGGGGCCCGGGGAGCTGTTTTTT. Full variable domain (missing parts from reference TRBV15 and TRBJ2-2): DAMVIQNPRYQVTQFGKPVTLSCSQTLNHNVMYWYQQKSSQAPKLLFHYYDKDFNNEADTPDNFQSRRPNTSFCFLDIRSPGLGDTAMYLCATSRGAQGPGELFFGEGSRLTVL.

This chain joins TRBV25-1 and TRBJ1-2; D perhaps matches TRBD1 (5 bases). CDR3 length: 14 amino acids. Deletions cut 3 bases from V and 7 bases from J, with 15 bases between. Germline loops: CDR1 MGHDK, CDR2 SYGVNS. The CDR3 DNA reads TGTGCCAGCAGTGAGTCTCCCGGGGGTAGTGGCTACACCTTC. It codes for CASSESPGGSGYTF.

J is TRBJ2-5 and V is TRBV19; maybe TRBD1 (6 bases). The CDR3 has 14 residues. V lost 5 bases to trimming and J lost 4 bases, with 14 bases between them. Germline V lookup: CDR1 LNHDA, CDR2 SQIVND (reference sequence). CDR3 in DNA: TGTGCCAGTAGTTCAATTGGGACAACAGAGACCCAGTACTTC. Translating gives CASSSIGTTETQYF.

In this sample, this clone turned up a few times. The chain employs TRBV18 and TRBJ2-3, with D unclear. The V gene's germline CDR1 is KGHSH and CDR2 LQKENI. The CDR3 is 13 residues long. Deletions cut 4 bases from V and 0 bases from J, with 5 bases between. This chain's CDR3 is CASSLASTDTQYF. CDR3 DNA sequence: TGTGCCAGCTCACTCGCTAGCACAGATACGCAGTATTTT.

The chain is built from TRBV9 and TRBJ1-1; no clear D gene. The CDR3 runs to 13 residues. Germline V CDR1 and CDR2: SGDLS, YYNGEE. Trimming left V 2 bases short and J 4 bases short, with 9 bases between. This chain's CDR3 is CASSVHFGTEAFF. CDR3 DNA: TGTGCCAGCAGCGTCCACTTTGGCACTGAAGCTTTCTTT.

In this sample, this clone turned up a few times. V and J are TRBV4-2 and TRBJ2-1, with TRBD2 matching over 7 bases. Losses at the gene ends were 2 bases for V and 0 bases for J; bases not matched to a gene: 7. Germline CDR1 is LGHNA and CDR2 is YNFKEQ. CDR3 length equals 17 residues. This CDR3 reads CASSQRSGSPSYNEQFF. DNA of the CDR3: TGTGCCAGCAGCCAACGTAGCGGGTCCCCCTCCTACAATGAGCAGTTCTTC.

This clone showed up just once. The J gene is TRBJ2-5, the V gene TRBV7-2; 7 positions agree with TRBD2. CDR3 length: 17 amino acids. V shed 4 bases and J 4 bases; nucleotides not matched to a gene: 15. Germline-derived CDR1 and CDR2 are SGHTA and FQGNSA. CDR3 DNA: TGTGCCAGCAGCTCACCAGGCCTCCTCCTAGCGGCAGAGACCCAGTACTTC. This sequence encodes CASSSPGLLLAAETQYF.

V usage is TRBV29-1 and J usage is TRBJ1-3; D is unresolved. Trimming shortened V by 4 bases and J by 0 bases, and 7 bases separated the two germline ends. Germline CDR1 reads SQVTM; CDR2 reads ANQGSEA. CDR3 length equals 13 residues. The CDR3 nucleotides are TGCAGCGTTGTGCTAAGCTCTGGAAACACCATATATTTT. Amino acids: CSVVLSSGNTIYF. The full variable domain, completed using reference TRBV29-1 and TRBJ1-3, is SAVISQKPSRDICQRGTSLTIQCQVDSQVTMMFWYRQQPGQSLTLIATANQGSEATYESGFVIDKFPISRPNLTFSTLTVSNMSPEDSSIYLCSVVLSSGNTIYFGEGSWLTVV.

The CDR3 reads CASSFGPNTGELFF. The CDR3 DNA reads TGTGCCAGCAGCTTTGGACCCAACACCGGGGAGCTGTTTTTT. The genes are TRBV7-2 and TRBJ2-2; no clear D. V was shortened by 3 bases and J by 2 bases, with 7 bases between the two germline ends. CDR3 size: 14 residues. The V gene's germline CDR1 is SGHTA and CDR2 FQGNSA.